The sequence of this T cell receptor (beta chain) was determined in a study of T cell responses to AZD1222 COVID-19 vaccine. For the study at large: Second doses were pooled across both intervals (about 4 or about 12 weeks). Study-level points and caveats: There were repertoire samples only from the period after the peak T cell response.

As to this clone: The antigen is undetermined.

Here immunoSEQ multiplex PCR was the method, and the copy in TCRdb shows in-frame clones only, minus some. Of about 140,000 clones listed, 89% are singletons. The TCR comes from an adult in good health. The sample in question was peripheral blood, obtained on day 0 of AZD1222 vaccination.

CDR3: CASSMGRHNQPQHF. In DNA form, the CDR3 reads TGTGCCAGTAGTATGGGCCGGCACAATCAGCCCCAGCATTTT. This sequence joins TRBV19 and TRBJ1-5; D is unclear. The ends were cut back, 3 bases at V and 3 bases at J, with 9 bases in the middle. The CDR3 covers 14 residues. In germline, CDR1 is LNHDA, CDR2 SQIVND (reference sequence). Based on the CDR3 plus reference TRBV19 and TRBJ1-5, the full variable domain is DGGITQSPKYLFRKEGQNVTLSCEQNLNHDAMYWYRQDPGQGLRLIYYSQIVNDFQKGDIAEGYSVSREKKESFPLTVTSAQKNPTAFYLCASSMGRHNQPQHFGDGTRLSIL.